The sample holds many counts of the clone carrying this TCR beta chain. No antigen is known for it. This sample is part of a study of read filtering for tumor transcriptome and immune sequencing. The library was built from roughly 400 ng RNA with molecular barcoded adaptors for alpha/delta and beta/gamma chains. TCRdb fed the reads into MiXCR, producing one record per CDR3 protein. The sample records about 47,000 distinct CDR3 sequences, roughly 12% being singletons. The CDR3 has 13 amino acids. V lost 0 bases and J lost 8, with 8 bases in between. CDR1 and CDR2 (germline): LNHDA, SQIVND (reference sequence). Study results and limitations: Sorted CD138-negative bone marrow cells were not purified T cells.

The sequencing sample was made of a population of CD138-negative cells sorted from bone marrow. The chain recombines TRBV19 with TRBJ2-1; D ambiguous. The sequence was obtained from a donor at least 40 years old with multiple myeloma. The CDR3 is CASSIDLAYEQFF. Written as DNA, the CDR3 is TGTGCCAGTAGTATAGACCTGGCTTATGAGCAGTTCTTC.